There are a few counts of the clone carrying this T cell receptor (beta chain). Its antigen remains unidentified. Amplification of TCR beta CDR3 regions was performed using RNA transcripts as template. The HTBI primer set served for first-round RT-PCR of the TCR CDR3. TCRdb called the multiplex PCR reads again in MiXCR, with one record for every CDR3 protein. This table holds approximately 400,000 distinct CDR3 sequences, around 15% found once. The CDR3 consists of 15 residues. V lost 6 bases and J lost 0, with 8 bases in between. CDR1 and CDR2 from the germline V gene are KGHDR and SFDVKD. The entry originates in a study of T cells in Graves' hyperthyroidism and ophthalmopathy. Broader study findings: Progression to ophthalmopathy was predicted a median of about 6.6 months early. In the blood, most expanded thyroid clonotypes above 0.001 appeared as well.

The sample consisted of blood. This receptor was taken from a man over 45 with Graves' ophthalmopathy. The chain is built from TRBV24-1 and TRBJ2-6; D not certain. The CDR3 DNA is TGTGCCACCAGTTACAGCCTCTCTGGGGCCAACGTCCTGACTTTC. Translating it yields CATSYSLSGANVLTF.